The next 27 T cell receptor beta chains were all read from a single sample in a study of tumor and adjacent non-tumor tissue in lung cancer. RNA was extracted from bulk tissue without any cell sorting. This non-tumor lung sample came from over 3 cm beyond the tumor edge. TCRbeta libraries were built with three rounds of nested PCR, modified from ARM-PCR. TCRdb redid the calling of the multiplex PCR reads with MiXCR, one entry per CDR3 protein. The sample yields about 48,000 distinct CDR3 sequences, 55% to 65% seen once. Sequenced: distant non-tumor lung tissue. The receptor set was obtained from a woman in her 70s with non-small cell lung cancer.

Concerning this clonotype itself: A much more abundant neighbour one base away suggests this may be a read error. V is TRBV30 and J is TRBJ2-7, with D hard to call. This CDR3 has 15 residues. Germline CDR1 GTSNPN, CDR2 SVGIG (reference sequence). CDR3 sequence (DNA): TGTGCCTGCGGCCGGCCCGATCTGGGCGCGTACGTGCAGTACTTC. Translating gives CACGRPDLGAYVQYF.

This clonotype was seen more than once but under ten times. A read error is possible here, since a much larger clone lies one base away. J is TRBJ2-1 and V is TRBV7-9, with 8 positions matching TRBD2. Germline-derived CDR1 and CDR2 are SEHNR and FQNEAQ (reference sequence). The CDR3 has 14 amino acids. In DNA, the CDR3 is TGTGCCAGCAGCTCCCCCGGGGGGGGCAATGAGCAGATCTTC. Protein: CASSSPGGGNEQIF.

Remarks on this clonotype: Given the absence of the conserved phenylalanine or tryptophan at the CDR3 end, a read error is likely. The rearrangement uses TRBV11-1 and TRBJ2-1, with 8 positions matching TRBD2. This CDR3 contains 16 residues. The germline CDR1 and CDR2 sequences are SGHAT and FQDESV (reference sequence). Here the CDR3 DNA reads TGTGCCAGCAGCTCAGCCCTAGCGGGCCTGTACAATGGGCAGTTCTCC. Its translation is CASSSALAGLYNGQFS.

V gene TRBV24-1 combines with J gene TRBJ2-7, with 8 bases fitting TRBD2. CDR1 KGHDR and CDR2 SFDVKD come from the germline V gene. The CDR3 runs to 16 residues. V gave up 4 bases and J gave up 2 bases; unmatched junction bases: 9. CDR3 loop: CATSDPRAGATYEQYF. CDR3 DNA: TGTGCCACCAGTGACCCGCGAGCGGGAGCGACCTACGAGCAGTACTTC.

As concerns this clonotype: The junction does not match germline at one end; this may be a read error. This chain connects TRBV5-4 to TRBJ2-3; TRBD2 aligns across 8 bases. The CDR3 covers 17 residues. From germline, CDR1 is SGHNT and CDR2 YYREEE (reference sequence). The CDR3: CTSSLGGSGRFIDTQYF. The CDR3, as DNA: TGTACCAGCAGCTTGGGGGGGAGCGGGAGATTCATAGATACGCAGTATTTT.

To note about this clonotype: The CDR3 carries no conserved terminal phenylalanine or tryptophan, so it likely arises from a read error. This chain connects TRBV4-2 to TRBJ2-7; D unclear. Per the germline V gene, CDR1 is LGHNA and CDR2 is YNFKEQ. This CDR3 region has 15 residues. The CDR3 loop is CASSQETASSYEQYL. DNA of the CDR3: TGTGCGAGCAGCCAAGAAACAGCATCCTCCTACGAGCAGTACTTA.

V is TRBV20-1 and J is TRBJ2-1; the D is unclear. The CDR3 is 13 amino acids. CDR1 and CDR2 (germline): DFQATT, SNEGSKA (reference sequence). The CDR3 sequence is CRALPLALDVQFF. CDR3 DNA sequence: TGCAGAGCCCTACCCCTTGCGCTAGATGTGCAGTTCTTC.

V is TRBV2 and J is TRBJ2-2; 13 positions agree with TRBD2. The CDR3 totals 15 residues. J lost 5 bases, V lost 6 bases, and 3 bases had no gene match. CDR1 SNHLY and CDR2 FYNNEI come from the germline V gene. The CDR3 sequence is CASRRTSGSTGELFF. The CDR3 nucleotides read TGTGCCAGCAGAAGGACTAGCGGGAGTACCGGGGAGCTGTTTTTT.

Concerning this clonotype: Since the CDR3 does not end with the conserved phenylalanine or tryptophan, this likely comes from a read error. The chain is built from TRBV4-1 and TRBJ2-7, with D perhaps matching TRBD1 (5 bases). This CDR3 comprises 15 residues. Germline CDR1 MGHRA, CDR2 YSYEKL. Trimming took 3 bases from V and 0 from J, leaving 12 bases between them. As DNA, the CDR3 is TGCGCCAGCAGCCACCCAGACAGACTCTCCTACGAGCAGTACATC. Amino acids: CASSHPDRLSYEQYI.

This rearrangement joins TRBV25-1 to TRBJ1-2; D remains unclear. CDR3 length: 12 amino acids. Trimming stripped 1 base from V and 6 bases from J, with 6 bases between. CDR1 and CDR2 from the germline V gene are MGHDK and SYGVNS. Here the CDR3 reads CASSESSHGYTF. The CDR3 nucleotides are TGTGCCAGCAGTGAATCAAGTCATGGCTACACCTTC.

The V call is TRBV6-1, the J call TRBJ1-1; perhaps TRBD1 as D (5 bases). This CDR3 comprises 12 residues. CDR1 MNHNS and CDR2 SASEGT come from the germline V gene. V was cut by 6 bases and J by 14 bases, with 19 bases left in between. The CDR3 here is CASSVSGISIFF. The DNA of the CDR3 is TGTGCCAGCAGCGTGTCAGGGATTTCTATCTTCTTT.

This clonotype counts as medium-sized (0.01 to 0.1%). This sequence joins TRBV6-5 and TRBJ1-2; 9 positions agree with TRBD1. Trimming took 6 bases from V and 4 from J; bases not matched to a gene: 12. From germline, CDR1 is MNHEY and CDR2 SVGAGI. This CDR3 contains 16 residues. DNA of the CDR3: TGTGCCAGCAGCCTTCAAACCGGGACAGGGTTCTATGGCTACACCTTC. It encodes CASSLQTGTGFYGYTF.

This clonotype was observed many times. The chain combines TRBV20-1 with TRBJ2-1; 11 bases agree with TRBD2. The CDR3 length is 14 residues. Germline V gene sequence: CDR1 DFQATT, CDR2 SNEGSKA (reference sequence). The V and J ends lost 4 bases and 5 bases, in that order; junction bases with no gene match: 4. CDR3 bases: TGCAGTGCTATGGGACTAGCGGAAGACAATGAGCAGTTCTTC. Protein sequence: CSAMGLAEDNEQFF.

Many counts were recorded for this clonotype. This sequence joins TRBV7-9 and TRBJ1-2; D is unclear. The V and J ends lost 4 bases and 7 bases respectively, with 19 bases between them. Germline CDR1 and CDR2: SEHNR and FQNEAQ (reference sequence). The CDR3 has 15 residues. For the CDR3, the DNA is TGTGCCAGCAGCTCTAACGGCCCGGCGCTTCCTGGCTACACCTTC. This translates into CASSSNGPALPGYTF. The complete variable domain, with remaining parts taken from reference TRBV7-9 and TRBJ1-2, reads DTGVSQNPRHKITKRGQNVTFRCDPISEHNRLYWYRQTLGQGPEFLTYFQNEAQLEKSRLLSDRFSAERPKGSFSTLEIQRTEQGDSAMYLCASSSNGPALPGYTFGSGTRLTVV.

This clonotype was counted at least ten times. The chain couples TRBV4-2 to TRBJ2-7, with no clear D. V shed 0 bases and J shed 0 bases, with 9 bases lying between them. This CDR3 contains 15 residues. Germline V gene lookup returns CDR1 LGHNA and CDR2 YNFKEQ. The CDR3: CASSQETASSYEQYF. CDR3 sequence (DNA): TGTGCCAGCAGCCAAGAAACAGCATCCTCCTACGAGCAGTACTTC.

The gene calls are TRBV6-5 and TRBJ2-1; D is undetermined. CDR1 is MNHEY, CDR2 SVGAGI, per germline. V gave up 0 bases and J gave up 15 bases, with 15 bases separating them. This CDR3 contains 13 residues. This chain's CDR3 is CASSYSNTGELFF. CDR3 bases: TGTGCCAGCAGTTACTCGAACACCGGCGAACTGTTCTTC.

This clonotype has only a few counts. The V call is TRBV5-1, the J call TRBJ2-1; D uncertain. Germline CDR1 is SGHRS and CDR2 is YFSETQ. CDR3 length: 14 residues. Trimming shortened V by 7 bases and J by 5 bases, and 16 bases separated the two germline ends. The CDR3 DNA follows: TGCGCCAGCTCCTTAGCCCATACAAACAATGAGCAGTTCTTC. Encoded protein: CASSLAHTNNEQFF.

This clonotype was detected a few times. The gene calls are TRBV5-1 and TRBJ2-1, with a tentative D call TRBD1 (6 bases). This CDR3 has 11 amino acids. Trimming cost V 4 bases and J 12 bases, with 11 bases left between them. Germline lookup yields CDR1 SGHRS and CDR2 YFSETQ. The DNA for the CDR3 is TGCGCCAGCAGCGCAACAGGGATGCAGTTCTTC. Its translation: CASSATGMQFF.

This clonotype was found many times. The chain has TRBV5-4 and TRBJ2-1; 8 bases are a match to TRBD2. V was pared by 4 bases and J by 8 bases, with 11 bases of the junction left unmatched. The germline V gene has CDR1 SGHNT and CDR2 YYREEE (reference sequence). The CDR3 runs to 15 residues. The CDR3 DNA reads as TGTGCCAGCAGCAACTCCGCTAGCGGGTTCGATGAGCAGTTCTTC. Protein sequence: CASSNSASGFDEQFF.

This clonotype has more than one count but fewer than ten. A single base separates this from a much larger clone, so it may be a read error. No conserved phenylalanine or tryptophan ends this CDR3, so it is likely a read error. This CDR3 reads CATSDVGLAGVFGETQYL. CDR3 sequence (DNA): TGTGCCACCAGTGATGTAGGACTAGCGGGAGTTTTTGGAGAGACCCAGTACCTC. The chain carries TRBV24-1 and TRBJ2-5; 13 nucleotides agree with TRBD2. The CDR3 has 18 amino acids. The trim removed 3 bases at V and 4 bases at J, leaving 10 bases unmatched. Germline CDR1 is KGHDR and CDR2 is SFDVKD.

About this clonotype: With a much larger clone just one base away, this may be a read error. V usage is TRBV21-1 and J usage is TRBJ1-2; the DNA was not compared with TRBD1, the D call given in the table. TRBV21-1 is recorded as a pseudogene. The CDR3 sequence is 14 residues long. DNA of the CDR3: TGTGCCAGCAGCAAATTTTCAGGGGATAAAGGCTTCACCTTC. It encodes CASSKFSGDKGFTF.

This clonotype was counted a few times. A junction end diverges from the germline sequence, so it may reflect a read error. The genes are TRBV20-1 and TRBJ2-1; 10 nucleotides align to TRBD1. In germline, CDR1 is DFQATT, CDR2 SNEGSKA (reference sequence). CDR3 size: 15 residues. The chain's CDR3 is CTARGVGTGADEQFF. The CDR3 DNA follows: TGCACTGCTAGAGGTGTCGGGACAGGGGCCGATGAGCAGTTCTTC.

About this clonotype: Here the CDR3 omits its conserved ending phenylalanine or tryptophan, so a read error is the likely source. The chain employs TRBV28 and TRBJ1-1, with D tentatively TRBD1 (5 bases). In germline, CDR1 is MDHEN, CDR2 SYDVKM. The CDR3 is made up of 13 amino acids. The CDR3 region has the DNA TGTGCTAGTAGTGAACAGGTGAACACTGAAGCTTTCCTT. It yields the protein CASSEQVNTEAFL.

Concerning this clonotype itself: One end of the junction varies from germline; a read error may be responsible. The rearrangement uses TRBV6-5 and TRBJ2-3; D is unresolved. This CDR3 contains 15 residues. Germline loops: CDR1 MNHEY, CDR2 SVGAGI. The CDR3 bases are TGTGCCAGCTGTTACTCTTTTATTAACACAGATACGCAGTATTTT. It translates to CASCYSFINTDTQYF.

With regard to this clonotype: This likely comes from a read error, as the CDR3 has no conserved phenylalanine or tryptophan at its end. The rearrangement uses TRBV28 and TRBJ1-6; a weak D match, TRBD1 (5 bases). Germline CDR1 MDHEN, CDR2 SYDVKM. The CDR3 is made up of 17 amino acids. V was trimmed by 2 bases and J by 13 bases, leaving 24 bases between them. The CDR3 bases are TGTGCCAGCAGTTTAAAGGGAGACGCCGGGGCGACTTCGCCCCTCCACATT. Translating it yields CASSLKGDAGATSPLHI.

This clonotype was recorded only once. The conserved closing phenylalanine or tryptophan is absent in this CDR3, likely reflecting a read error. It is unclear where the CDR3 begins or ends on the DNA, so no DNA is shown, and the CDR3 is as TCRdb lists it. The chain employs TRBV29-1 and TRBJ2-7; the DNA was not used to check the table's D call, TRBD1. Germline V lookup: CDR1 SQVTM, CDR2 ANQGSEA. Termini included, the CDR3 measures 14 amino acids. CDR3: CSVENRDGPYELHS.

On this clonotype itself: One end of the junction does not line up with germline, which may come from a read error. The V and J genes are TRBV7-9 and TRBJ1-2; D gene uncertain. The CDR3 contains 13 residues. Germline V gene sequence: CDR1 SEHNR, CDR2 FQNEAQ (reference sequence). The CDR3 bases are TGTCCCAGCAGCCCGGGAACAAACTATGGCTACGCCTTC. This encodes CPSSPGTNYGYAF.